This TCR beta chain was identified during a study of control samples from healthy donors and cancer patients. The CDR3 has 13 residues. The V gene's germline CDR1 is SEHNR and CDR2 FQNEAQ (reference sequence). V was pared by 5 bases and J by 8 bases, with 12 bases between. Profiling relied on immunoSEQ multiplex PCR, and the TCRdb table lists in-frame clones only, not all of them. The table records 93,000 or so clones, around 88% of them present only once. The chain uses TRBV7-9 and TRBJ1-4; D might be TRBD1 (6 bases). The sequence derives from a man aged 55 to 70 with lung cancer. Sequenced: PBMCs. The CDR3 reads CASSHNTGEKLFF. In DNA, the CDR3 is TGTGCCAGCAGCCACAACACAGGGGAAAAACTGTTTTTT.